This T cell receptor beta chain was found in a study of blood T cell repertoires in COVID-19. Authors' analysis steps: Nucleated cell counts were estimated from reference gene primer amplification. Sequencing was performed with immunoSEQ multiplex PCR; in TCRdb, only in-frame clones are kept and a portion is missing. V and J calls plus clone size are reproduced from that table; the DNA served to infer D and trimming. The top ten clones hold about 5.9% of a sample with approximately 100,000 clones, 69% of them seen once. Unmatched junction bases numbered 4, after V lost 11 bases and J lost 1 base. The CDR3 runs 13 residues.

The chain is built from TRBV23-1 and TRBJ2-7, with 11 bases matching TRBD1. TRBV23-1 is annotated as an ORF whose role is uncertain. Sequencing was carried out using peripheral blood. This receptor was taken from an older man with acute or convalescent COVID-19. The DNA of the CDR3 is TGCGCCCGGGGGACAGGGGGATCCTACGAGCAGTACTTC. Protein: CARGTGGSYEQYF.